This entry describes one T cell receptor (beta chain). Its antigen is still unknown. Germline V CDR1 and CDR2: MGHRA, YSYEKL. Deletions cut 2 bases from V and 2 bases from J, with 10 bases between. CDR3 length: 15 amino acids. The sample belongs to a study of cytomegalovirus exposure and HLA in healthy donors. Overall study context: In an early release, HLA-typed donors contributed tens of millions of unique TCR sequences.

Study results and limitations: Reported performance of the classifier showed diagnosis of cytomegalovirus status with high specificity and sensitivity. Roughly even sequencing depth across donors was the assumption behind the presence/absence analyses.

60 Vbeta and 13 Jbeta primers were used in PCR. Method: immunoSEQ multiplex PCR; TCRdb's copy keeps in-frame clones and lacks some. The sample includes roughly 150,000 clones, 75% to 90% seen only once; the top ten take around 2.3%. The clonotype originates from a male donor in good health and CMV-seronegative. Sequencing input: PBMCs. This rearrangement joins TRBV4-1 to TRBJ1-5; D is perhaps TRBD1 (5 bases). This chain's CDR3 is CASSQQQAGNQPQHF. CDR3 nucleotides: TGCGCCAGCAGCCAACAACAGGCAGGCAATCAGCCCCAGCATTTT.